The 14 T cell receptor beta chains below were found in one sample sequenced in a study of cytomegalovirus exposure and HLA in healthy donors. PCR amplification relied on 60 Vbeta primers (plus 13 Jbeta primers). Clones were sequenced by immunoSEQ multiplex PCR, and TCRdb holds only the in-frame ones, with some missing. Here the sample spans tens of thousands of clones, around 73% being singletons. Material for sequencing was PBMCs. The source of these receptors is a man aged 50 to 59 in good health and CMV-seronegative.

The V and J genes are TRBV29-1 and TRBJ2-3; TRBD1 aligns across 9 bases. Germline CDR1 SQVTM, CDR2 ANQGSEA. V lost 4 bases and J lost 3; bases outside the gene matches: 5. The CDR3 has 14 amino acids. CDR3 residues: CSVGYRGQTDTQYF. CDR3 DNA sequence: TGCAGCGTTGGTTACAGGGGGCAAACAGATACGCAGTATTTT.

A single count supports this clone. The junction does not match germline at one end; this may be a read error. The chain has TRBV7-9 and TRBJ2-5; 7 positions match TRBD2. CDR1 and CDR2 (germline): SEHNR, FQNEAQ (reference sequence). The CDR3 is made up of 19 amino acids. The DNA for the CDR3 is TGTTCCAGCAGCTTATTGGGGGGGGGTCAGACAGAAGAAGGGGAGACCCAGTACTTC. Its protein is CSSSLLGGGQTEEGETQYF.

The sample holds one count of this clone. The germline gene is not matched at one end of the junction; a read error may be the cause. J is TRBJ1-1 and V is TRBV15, with D perhaps matching TRBD1 (5 bases). This CDR3 comprises 13 residues. CDR1 LNHNV and CDR2 YYDKDF come from the germline V gene (reference sequence). The CDR3 region has the DNA TGTGCCACCAGCAGAGTTTGGGGCACTGAAGCTTTTTTT. Its translation: CATSRVWGTEAFF.

This sequence joins TRBV6-5 and TRBJ2-7; 7 positions match TRBD2. The CDR3 extends over 15 amino acids. The germline gives CDR1 MNHEY, CDR2 SVGAGI. V was pared by 6 bases and J by 6 bases, with 14 bases of the junction left unmatched. CDR3 bases: TGTGCCAGCAGAAAAAAGGCTGGTGGGGGGGGCGAGCAGTACTTC. Its translation: CASRKKAGGGGEQYF.

The V call is TRBV7-9, the J call TRBJ1-1; the match to TRBD1 covers 7 bases. Per germline, CDR1 SEHNR and CDR2 FQNEAQ (reference sequence). The CDR3 runs 13 residues. Trimming took 5 bases from V and 6 from J; bases not matched to a gene: 6. The CDR3 is CASSHPRGPEAFF. The CDR3 DNA reads TGTGCCAGCAGCCATCCTAGGGGGCCTGAAGCTTTCTTT. The full variable domain, with the rest looked up from reference TRBV7-9 and TRBJ1-1, is DTGVSQNPRHKITKRGQNVTFRCDPISEHNRLYWYRQTLGQGPEFLTYFQNEAQLEKSRLLSDRFSAERPKGSFSTLEIQRTEQGDSAMYLCASSHPRGPEAFFGQGTRLTVV.

V gene TRBV5-6 combines with J gene TRBJ1-4; D may be TRBD1 (5 bases). Trimming took off 4 bases at V and 5 bases at J, with 15 bases between the two ends. Germline V gene data show CDR1 as SGHDT and CDR2 as YYEEEE. The CDR3 extends over 15 amino acids. CDR3 sequence reads: CASSTAGGVNEKLFF. The CDR3 region has the DNA TGTGCCAGCAGCACCGCGGGGGGGGTGAATGAAAAACTGTTTTTT. The complete variable domain, with remaining parts taken from reference TRBV5-6 and TRBJ1-4, reads DAGVTQSPTHLIKTRGQQVTLRCSPKSGHDTVSWYQQALGQGPQFIFQYYEEEERQRGNFPDRFSGHQFPNYSSELNVNALLLGDSALYLCASSTAGGVNEKLFFGSGTQLSVL.

The DNA of the CDR3 is TGTGCCAGCAAACAGGGACACCATAATTCACCCCTCCACTTT. It translates to CASKQGHHNSPLHF. The gene calls are TRBV6-5 and TRBJ1-6; tentatively, D is TRBD1 (6 bases). Looked up from germline, CDR1 is MNHEY and CDR2 is SVGAGI. V was shortened by 7 bases and J by 5 bases, with 12 bases between the two germline ends. CDR3 length equals 14 residues.

The rearrangement joins TRBV18 to TRBJ2-3; D might be TRBD2 (7 bases). Between the trimmed V and J ends, which lost 3 bases and 7 bases, there was a span of 14 bases. CDR1 KGHSH and CDR2 LQKENI come from the germline V gene. The CDR3 is 14 amino acids. In nucleotides, the CDR3 is TGTGCCAGCTCACCCGGCGGGGGCGGGAATACGCAGTATTTT. Translating it yields CASSPGGGGNTQYF. Drawing the rest from reference TRBV18 and TRBJ2-3, the complete variable domain is NAGVMQNPRHLVRRRGQEARLRCSPMKGHSHVYWYRQLPEEGLKFMVYLQKENIIDESGMPKERFSAEFPKEGPSILRIQQVVRGDSAAYFCASSPGGGGNTQYFGPGTRLTVL.

This sequence joins TRBV19 and TRBJ2-6; D may be TRBD1 (6 bases). Trimming cost V 6 bases and J 0 bases, with 24 bases left between them. Germline V gene lookup returns CDR1 LNHDA and CDR2 SQIVND (reference sequence). This CDR3 spans 20 amino acids. Written as DNA, the CDR3 is TGTGCCAGTAGCAAAAGAACGGGACACCGGATAAGCTCTGGGGCCAACGTCCTGACTTTC. It codes for CASSKRTGHRISSGANVLTF.

This clone was observed a few times. This rearrangement joins TRBV19 to TRBJ1-6; a weak D match, TRBD1 (5 bases). Trimming took 2 bases from V and 1 from J, leaving 6 bases between them. CDR1 LNHDA and CDR2 SQIVND come from the germline V gene (reference sequence). This CDR3 has 15 amino acids. Here the CDR3 DNA reads TGTGCCAGTAGTATAAGGGGATCCTATAATTCACCCCTCCACTTT. The encoded protein is CASSIRGSYNSPLHF.

The chain couples TRBV18 to TRBJ1-2; D is ambiguous. Germline V gene lookup returns CDR1 KGHSH and CDR2 LQKENI. V was cut by 9 bases and J by 5 bases, with 13 bases left in between. CDR3 length equals 12 residues. This chain's CDR3 is CARPFDTYGYTF. CDR3 bases: TGTGCCAGACCCTTTGACACGTATGGCTACACCTTC.

The chain uses TRBV25-1 and TRBJ2-4, with 7 bases fitting TRBD1. V dropped 4 bases and J dropped 0; count of bases not matched to a gene: 6. Germline lookup yields CDR1 MGHDK and CDR2 SYGVNS. This CDR3 is 16 amino acids long. As DNA, the CDR3 is TGTGCCAGCAGTGGAACAGGGGCCATAGCCAAAAACATTCAGTACTTC. This codes for CASSGTGAIAKNIQYF.

V and J are TRBV2 and TRBJ1-1; TRBD1 is a possible D gene (5 bases). This CDR3 has 13 residues. CDR1 SNHLY and CDR2 FYNNEI come from the germline V gene. V was pared by 7 bases and J by 8 bases, with 17 bases between. The CDR3 bases are TGTGCCAGCATCCTCTCTAGACAGCTAGAAGCTTTCTTT. This codes for CASILSRQLEAFF.

This clone has more than one count but fewer than ten. CDR3 in DNA: TGTGCCAGCAGCTCGGGACAGGGAACCTATGGCTACACCTTC. The encoded protein is CASSSGQGTYGYTF. The gene calls are TRBV2 and TRBJ1-2; TRBD1 agrees at 9 bases. This CDR3 has 14 amino acids. Trimming removed 6 bases from V and 4 bases from J; junction bases left unmatched: 6. Per germline, CDR1 SNHLY and CDR2 FYNNEI.